This T cell receptor beta chain was obtained from a study of T cell repertoires in cytomegalovirus infection. This clonotype has at least ten counts. In TCRdb, the reads were re-called with MiXCR into one record per CDR3 protein. This table holds about 400,000 distinct CDR3 sequences, approximately 18% found once. CDR3 length: 13 residues. The germline CDR1 and CDR2 sequences are ENHRY and SYGVKD. With 0 bases removed from V and 2 bases from J, the gap between germline ends came to 2 bases. Sample: PBMCs. This TCR was recovered from a human donor in good health (CMV status not recorded). Some clones in this sample may be carry-over from other donors' samples. This chain connects TRBV10-3 to TRBJ1-5, with D hard to call. The CDR3 here is CAISESGNQPQHF. CDR3 nucleotide sequence: TGTGCCATCAGTGAGTCGGGCAATCAGCCCCAGCATTTT.